This paragraph reports one TCR beta chain. Data came from immunoSEQ multiplex PCR; TCRdb stores just in-frame clones and leaves some out. The table includes about 90,000 clones, about 90% detected once. This entry is derived from a study of blood T cell repertoires in COVID-19. Germline values: CDR1 SGHRS, CDR2 YFSETQ. The CDR3 length is 16 residues. Between the trimmed V and J ends, which lost 0 bases and 0 bases, there was a span of 7 bases. Sequenced sample: peripheral blood. The chain recombines TRBV5-1 with TRBJ1-6; D uncertain. The receptor was isolated from a human donor with active COVID-19. The donor label of this sample is uncertain. The CDR3 nucleotides are TGCGCCAGCAGCTTGGGAAGGAGCTCCTATAATTCACCCCTCCACTTT. It specifies CASSLGRSSYNSPLHF.